This T cell receptor beta chain was captured by sequencing in a study of a mutant IDH1 vaccine in newly diagnosed glioma. Turning to this clone: Antigen specificity is unknown.

Time point noted: week 11, during vaccination. Mutant IDH1 20-mer peptide, at 300 ug, made up each vaccine dose, with topical imiquimod. Germline assignment: CDR1 LNHDA and CDR2 SQIVND (reference sequence). The CDR3 consists of 16 residues. The V gene lost 4 bases and the J gene lost 0 bases, with 12 bases spanning the gap. Sequencing used immunoSEQ multiplex PCR; TCRdb keeps in-frame clones, though not all of them. Of roughly 120,000 clones in the sample, 80% were seen once. The chain carries TRBV19 and TRBJ2-2; TRBD1 is a possible D gene (6 bases). The starting material was PBMCs, obtained from a glioma patient whose treatment included an IDH1 peptide vaccine. This clonotype was sampled from a man aged 40-49 years with glioma. The CDR3 here is CASSTGTLANTGELFF. CDR3 bases: TGTGCCAGTAGTACGGGGACACTTGCGAACACCGGGGAGCTGTTTTTT.